This entry is about one T cell receptor (beta chain). The antigen is not known. The junction had 11 bases not matched to a gene; V was cut back by 6 bases and J by 6 bases. The length of the CDR3 is 15 residues. Germline V gene data show CDR1 as MNHEY and CDR2 as SVGAGI. Incorporated into the TCR beta cDNA libraries were unique molecular identifiers, which served to reduce PCR and sequencing biases. TCRdb reanalysed the PCR reads using MiXCR and keeps one entry per CDR3 protein. The table lists 700,000 to 900,000 distinct CDR3 sequences, just over 45% of them singletons. The sample originates from a study of post-analysis software for immune sequencing data. Study-level results: A handful of TRBV segments (TRBV5-6, TRBV5-1 and TRBV20-1 among them) occurred more frequently in patients than in controls.

This clonotype was sampled from a girl aged 5-17 years with multiple sclerosis. Sequenced sample: blood. J is TRBJ2-1 and V is TRBV6-5; 7 bases map to TRBD2. CDR3 protein: CASSPSGAPFNEQFF. CDR3 DNA sequence: TGTGCCAGCAGCCCAAGCGGGGCCCCCTTCAATGAGCAGTTCTTC.